This T cell receptor beta chain was recorded in a study of CD8+CD57+ T cells in acquired aplastic anemia (dated by TCRdb to between 2018 and 2020). With respect to the entire study: A mean of about 3.2 ug of DNA, ranging from 0.2 to 27.4 ug, was extracted from sorted CD4+ and CD8+ cells. CD8+CD57+ expansion was defined as frequency above the mean frequency observed in healthy subjects. On the study overall, not on this receptor specifically: Between patients and healthy controls, no significant difference in CD8+ Simpson's diversity was found (P=0.060). Approximately 31 CD8+ CDR3 sequences were found in both patients and controls but appeared to be highly expressed in patients and within the immunodominant clones of the patients.

Genomic DNA was used as template for profiling of TCR beta VDJ combinations and CDR3 sequences. An Illumina HiSeq 2000 was the platform used for TCR repertoire sequencing. The source study handled its data this way. TRBV/TRBJ rearrangement plots, CDR3 size and DJ length profiles, and Simpson's diversity index were used to evaluate the repertoires. The most abundant DNA sequence in the deep sequencing data was defined as the immunodominant clone. CDR3 amino acid sequences were screened for sharing across subjects and compared with published repertoires and the VDJdb database. The public reads were reprocessed in TCRdb via fastp at Q25 and MiXCR, keeping in-frame beta chains. Rows matching on CDR3 protein sequence are summarized as one entry with the most common DNA and genes. The V and J calls and clone size come from TCRdb's table, not from the authors' own analysis. This sample lists 150,000 or so distinct CDR3 sequences; around 48% were detected once. The biggest ten clones account for approximately 1% of the sample.

Flow cytometry had shown CD8+CD57+ cell expansion in the patients selected for sequencing. Severe acquired aplastic anemia was diagnosed in all patients according to International Study of Aplastic Anemia and Agranulocytosis and Camitta criteria. Patients had received no therapy at the time of blood sampling. In the study, sorted CD4+ and CD8+ blood T cells from patients with severe aplastic anemia and from healthy subjects underwent deep sequencing of TCR repertoires. In the USA, patient enrollment took place under clinicaltrials.gov protocols 00001620, 01623167, 00001397, 00071045, 00081523 and 00961064. Ficoll-Paque density gradient centrifugation was used to isolate peripheral blood mononuclear cells. Before DNA extraction, CD4+ and CD8+ T cells were sorted by FACS or by magnetic beads. This clonotype was counted at least ten times. No cognate antigen has been identified for it. Qualities for individual bases were not recorded, and no much larger clone is one base off.

From the cysteine up to the phenylalanine, the CDR3 has a length of 14 residues. The sequence is cut down to CDR3 DNA, 42 bases in frame from base 1. Per the germline V gene (reference sequence), DFQATT is the CDR1 and SNEGSKA is the CDR2. Relative to germline, V is 3 bases shorter and J is 2 bases shorter, with 13 bases between their ends. This clonotype was obtained from a human donor with aplastic anemia. This sequence uses TRBV20-1 and TRBJ2-5; the D gene identity is not certain. Sequences were obtained from sorted CD4+, CD8+, or CD8+CD57+ T cells (not recorded which) from PBMCs. The bases read TGCAGTGCTAGGGGCTCGGGTCGGCAAGAGACCCAGTACTTC. Its coded protein is CSARGSGRQETQYF.